The source of this T cell receptor beta chain is a study of control samples from healthy donors and cancer patients. TCRdb keeps only in-frame clones here, not all; method: immunoSEQ multiplex PCR. The sample lists about 120,000 clones, approximately 87% occurring once. Sequencing was performed on blood. The clonotype comes from a man aged 30 to 45 in good health.

The CDR3 loop is CASSIRSDTEAFF. Here the CDR3 DNA reads TGTGCCAGTAGTATCAGGTCGGACACTGAAGCTTTCTTT. The gene calls are TRBV19 and TRBJ1-1; no clear D gene. From germline, CDR1 is LNHDA and CDR2 SQIVND (reference sequence). This CDR3 has 13 amino acids. V was cut by 3 bases and J by 3 bases, with 8 bases left in between.